One and the same sample provided the 7 T cell receptor beta chains below, sequenced in a study of blood T cell repertoires in COVID-19. The protocol was immunoSEQ multiplex PCR, while the TCRdb copy is restricted to in-frame clones and leaves out a portion. The sample consists of nearly 110,000 clones, 84% of them appearing once. Material: peripheral blood. The source of these receptors is a woman in her sixties with acute or convalescent COVID-19.

The rearrangement joins TRBV2 to TRBJ1-5, with D unresolved. This CDR3 has 15 residues. Germline CDR1 SNHLY, CDR2 FYNNEI. V was shortened by 7 bases and J by 7 bases, with 20 bases between the two germline ends. The CDR3: CASTRESIGKQPQHF. The CDR3, as DNA: TGTGCCAGCACGAGGGAGAGCATTGGGAAACAGCCCCAGCATTTT. Looking up the rest from reference TRBV2 and TRBJ1-5 gives the full variable domain: EPEVTQTPSHQVTQMGQEVILRCVPISNHLYFYWYRQILGQKVEFLVSFYNNEISEKSEIFDDQFSVERPDGSNFTLKIRSTKLEDSAMYFCASTRESIGKQPQHFGDGTRLSIL.

V is TRBV5-4 and J is TRBJ2-2; D perhaps matches TRBD2 (6 bases). Trimming took off 4 bases at V and 8 bases at J, with 21 bases between the two ends. This CDR3 is built from 16 residues. Germline V lookup: CDR1 SGHNT, CDR2 YYREEE (reference sequence). The CDR3 spells CASSPGGFSSKGELFF. In DNA form, the CDR3 reads TGTGCCAGCAGCCCCGGGGGTTTTTCCAGTAAAGGGGAGCTGTTTTTT.

This chain uses TRBV25-1 with TRBJ2-3, with D hard to call. CDR1 and CDR2 from the germline V gene are MGHDK and SYGVNS. The V end lost 3 bases, the J end lost 2 bases, and 12 bases lay between the germline ends. This CDR3 contains 15 residues. The CDR3 loop reads CASSDSLLNTDTQYF. CDR3 sequence (DNA): TGTGCCAGCAGTGATAGCCTCCTTAACACAGATACGCAGTATTTT. Based on the CDR3 plus reference TRBV25-1 and TRBJ2-3, the full variable domain is EADIYQTPRYLVIGTGKKITLECSQTMGHDKMYWYQQDPGMELHLIHYSYGVNSTEKGDLSSESTVSRIRTEHFPLTLESARPSHTSQYLCASSDSLLNTDTQYFGPGTRLTVL.

The chain couples TRBV15 to TRBJ1-1; perhaps TRBD1 as D (6 bases). V shed 1 base and J shed 11 bases, with 14 bases lying between them. Germline CDR1 is LNHNV and CDR2 is YYDKDF (reference sequence). The CDR3 loop spans 13 amino acids. The CDR3 loop is CATSRGTASSAFF. DNA for the CDR3: TGTGCCACCAGCAGAGGGACAGCCTCGAGCGCTTTCTTT.

In its sample, this clone was seen a few times. This chain joins TRBV18 and TRBJ1-5; the D gene is possibly TRBD1 (6 bases). V gave up 2 bases and J gave up 2 bases, with 22 bases separating them. CDR3 size: 19 residues. Germline V gene sequence: CDR1 KGHSH, CDR2 LQKENI. CDR3 in amino acids: CASSPVAAGGAGGNQPQHF. The CDR3 DNA follows: TGTGCCAGCTCACCAGTCGCCGCCGGGGGGGCGGGTGGCAATCAGCCCCAGCATTTT.

The V and J genes are TRBV18 and TRBJ2-3, with TRBD2 matching 7 bases. With V trimmed by 2 bases and J by 1 base, 3 bases remained unmatched. The CDR3 is made up of 15 amino acids. Germline V lookup: CDR1 KGHSH, CDR2 LQKENI. CDR3 region: CASSPTLAGTDTQYF. The CDR3, as DNA: TGTGCCAGCTCACCAACCCTAGCGGGCACAGATACGCAGTATTTT.

V gene TRBV5-4 combines with J gene TRBJ1-6, with 9 bases fitting TRBD1. The germline gives CDR1 SGHNT, CDR2 YYREEE (reference sequence). This CDR3 has 16 amino acids. The J segment lost 9 bases and the V segment lost 3 bases, leaving 10 bases of the junction unmatched. The DNA of the CDR3 is TGTGCCAGCAGCTCGGACCCACAGGGGGCTGGTTCACCCCTCCACTTT. Residues: CASSSDPQGAGSPLHF.